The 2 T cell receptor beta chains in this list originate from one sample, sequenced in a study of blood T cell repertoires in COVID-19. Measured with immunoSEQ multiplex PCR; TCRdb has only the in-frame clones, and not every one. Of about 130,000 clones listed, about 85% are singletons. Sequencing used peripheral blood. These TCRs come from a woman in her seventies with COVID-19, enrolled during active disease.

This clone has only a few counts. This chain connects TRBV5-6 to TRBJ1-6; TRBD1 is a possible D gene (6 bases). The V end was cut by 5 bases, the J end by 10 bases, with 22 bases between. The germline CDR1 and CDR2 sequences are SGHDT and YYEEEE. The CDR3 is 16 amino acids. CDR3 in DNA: TGTGCCAGCAGGGACAGCAGGATTGGCGTCCGCTCACCCCTCCACTTT. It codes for CASRDSRIGVRSPLHF.

CDR3 bases: TGTGCCAGCAGCGTACAGGGTCATGCCTCCTACGAGCAGTACTTC. It translates to CASSVQGHASYEQYF. The chain has TRBV7-2 and TRBJ2-7, with D possibly matching TRBD1 (6 bases). V dropped 5 bases and J dropped 0 bases, with 14 bases sitting between them. The germline V gene encodes CDR1 SGHTA and CDR2 FQGNSA. The CDR3 contains 15 residues.